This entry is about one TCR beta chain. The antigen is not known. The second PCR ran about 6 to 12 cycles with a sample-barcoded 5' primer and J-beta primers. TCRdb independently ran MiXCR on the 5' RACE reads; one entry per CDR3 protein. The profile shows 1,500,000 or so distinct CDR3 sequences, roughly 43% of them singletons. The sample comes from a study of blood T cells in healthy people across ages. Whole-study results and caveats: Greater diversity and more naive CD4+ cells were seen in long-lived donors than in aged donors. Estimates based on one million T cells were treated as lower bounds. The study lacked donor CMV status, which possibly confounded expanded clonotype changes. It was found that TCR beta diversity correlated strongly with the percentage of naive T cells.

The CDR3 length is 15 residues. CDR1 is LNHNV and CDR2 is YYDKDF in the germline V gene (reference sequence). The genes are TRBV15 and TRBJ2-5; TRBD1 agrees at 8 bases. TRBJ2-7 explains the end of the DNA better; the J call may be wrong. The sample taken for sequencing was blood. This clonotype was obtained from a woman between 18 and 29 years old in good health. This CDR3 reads CATSRQGQGAYEQYF. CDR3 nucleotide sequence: TGTGCCACCAGCAGACAAGGACAGGGCGCCTACGAGCAGTACTTC.